Listed here are 10 T cell receptor beta chains from one sample, sequenced in a study of T-cell reconstitution after alpha-beta-depleted transplantation in children. Unique molecular identifiers tagged the TCRbeta library. TCRdb ran MiXCR on the PCR reads and lists one entry per CDR3 protein. The repertoire holds some 830,000 distinct CDR3 sequences, with roughly 15% as singletons. The sequencing used PBMCs, mostly from graft donor cells, collected 360 days after TCRalphabeta/CD19-depleted stem cell transplant. These receptors were taken from a male patient under 18 who had a stem cell transplant for acute lymphoblastic leukemia, so the T cells may come from the graft donor.

Only one count was recorded for this clonotype. This sequence joins TRBV19 and TRBJ1-1; D might be TRBD1 (5 bases). The V gene lost 9 bases and the J gene lost 5 bases, with 25 bases spanning the gap. The germline V gene has CDR1 LNHDA and CDR2 SQIVND (reference sequence). The CDR3 is made up of 16 amino acids. Here the CDR3 DNA reads TGTGCCAGCCGCCGCTCGATGGGACCGCGAGGGACTGAAGCTTTCTTT. Amino acid sequence: CASRRSMGPRGTEAFF.

The chain uses TRBV27 and TRBJ2-7; D is possibly TRBD2 (5 bases). Looked up from germline, CDR1 is MNHEY and CDR2 is SMNVEV (reference sequence). V was clipped by 0 bases and J by 3 bases, with 9 bases between them. This CDR3 has 14 amino acids. The DNA for the CDR3 is TGTGCCAGCAGTTTATCGTGGACTTACTACGAGCAGTACTTC. It codes for CASSLSWTYYEQYF.

The chain is built from TRBV5-1 and TRBJ1-1; D not resolved. The V and J ends lost 3 bases and 6 bases respectively, with 6 bases between them. CDR1 is SGHRS and CDR2 is YFSETQ in the germline V gene. The CDR3 loop spans 11 amino acids. This chain's CDR3 is CASSWGSEAFF. The DNA of the CDR3 is TGCGCCAGCAGCTGGGGATCTGAAGCTTTCTTT.

The chain uses TRBV7-2 and TRBJ2-7; 9 bases fit TRBD2. J lost 1 base, V lost 5 bases, and 12 bases had no gene match. This CDR3 comprises 17 residues. CDR1 SGHTA and CDR2 FQGNSA come from the germline V gene. CDR3 DNA: TGTGCCAGCAGCCCCCGGGGTCGACTAGCGGTTTCCTACGAGCAGTACTTC. Its protein is CASSPRGRLAVSYEQYF.

This clonotype was counted between two and nine times. V and J are TRBV6-6 and TRBJ2-7, with TRBD2 as a possible D gene (5 bases). Trimming pared 6 bases from V and 1 base from J, leaving 10 bases between. The germline V gene encodes CDR1 MNHNY and CDR2 SVGAGI (reference sequence). The CDR3 loop spans 13 amino acids. For the CDR3, the DNA is TGTGCCAGCAGGAACCCGGGATCCTACGAGCAGTACTTC. Its protein product is CASRNPGSYEQYF.

V and J are TRBV18 and TRBJ2-7, with 11 bases identical to TRBD2. The CDR3 contains 17 residues. Germline V gene data show CDR1 as KGHSH and CDR2 as LQKENI. V was pared by 1 base and J by 0 bases, with 5 bases of the junction left unmatched. CDR3 protein: CASSPLGTSGSSYEQYF. In DNA, the CDR3 is TGTGCCAGCTCACCACTTGGGACTAGCGGAAGCTCCTACGAGCAGTACTTC.

The V gene is TRBV19, the J gene TRBJ2-7, with D perhaps matching TRBD2 (5 bases). Germline V lookup: CDR1 LNHDA, CDR2 SQIVND (reference sequence). V lost 5 bases, J lost 2 bases, and 13 bases lay in between. CDR3 length equals 14 residues. CDR3 DNA: TGTGCCAGTAGTCCAGCGGATTTAACCTACGAGCAGTACTTC. This gives the protein CASSPADLTYEQYF.

This clonotype was counted between two and nine times. The chain uses TRBV20-1 and TRBJ2-7; maybe TRBD1 (5 bases). The V end was cut by 5 bases, the J end by 1 base, with 12 bases between. Germline loops: CDR1 DFQATT, CDR2 SNEGSKA (reference sequence). The CDR3 is made up of 13 amino acids. The DNA of the CDR3 is TGCAGTGCTGACCCTTCAGGGTCCTACGAGCAGTACTTC. Its translation is CSADPSGSYEQYF.

This clonotype was detected a few times. The rearrangement uses TRBV15 and TRBJ2-2, with 9 bases fitting TRBD2. CDR1 LNHNV and CDR2 YYDKDF come from the germline V gene (reference sequence). The V gene end was trimmed by 3 bases and the J gene end by 0 bases; junction bases not matched to a gene: 5. The CDR3 has 17 residues. This chain's CDR3 is CATSRLAGRANTGELFF. The CDR3, as DNA: TGTGCCACCAGCAGGCTAGCGGGACGCGCGAACACCGGGGAGCTGTTTTTT.

V is TRBV14 and J is TRBJ2-1, with 8 bases matching TRBD2. This CDR3 region has 18 residues. V was clipped by 3 bases and J by 4 bases; unmatched bases: 14. CDR1 is SGHDN and CDR2 is FVKESK in the germline V gene. For the CDR3, the DNA is TGTGCCAGCAGCCAGCCAACTTCCTCTAGCGGGCCTTACAATGAGCAGTTCTTC. Encoded protein: CASSQPTSSSGPYNEQFF.